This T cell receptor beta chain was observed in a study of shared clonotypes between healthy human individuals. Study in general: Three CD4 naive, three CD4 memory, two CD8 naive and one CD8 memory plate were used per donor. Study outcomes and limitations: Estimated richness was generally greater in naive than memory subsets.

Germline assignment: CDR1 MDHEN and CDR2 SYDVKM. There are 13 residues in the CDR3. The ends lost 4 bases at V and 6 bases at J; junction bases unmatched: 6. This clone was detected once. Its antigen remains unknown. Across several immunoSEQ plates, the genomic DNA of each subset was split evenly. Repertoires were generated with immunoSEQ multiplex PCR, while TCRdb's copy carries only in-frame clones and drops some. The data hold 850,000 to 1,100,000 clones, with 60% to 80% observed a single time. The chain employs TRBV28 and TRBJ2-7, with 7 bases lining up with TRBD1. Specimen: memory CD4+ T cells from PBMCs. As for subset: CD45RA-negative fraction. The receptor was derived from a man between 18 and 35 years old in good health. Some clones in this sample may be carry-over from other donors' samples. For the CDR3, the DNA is TGTGCCAGCAGTTCCCCTCCAGGGGGCGAGCAGTACTTC. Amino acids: CASSSPPGGEQYF.